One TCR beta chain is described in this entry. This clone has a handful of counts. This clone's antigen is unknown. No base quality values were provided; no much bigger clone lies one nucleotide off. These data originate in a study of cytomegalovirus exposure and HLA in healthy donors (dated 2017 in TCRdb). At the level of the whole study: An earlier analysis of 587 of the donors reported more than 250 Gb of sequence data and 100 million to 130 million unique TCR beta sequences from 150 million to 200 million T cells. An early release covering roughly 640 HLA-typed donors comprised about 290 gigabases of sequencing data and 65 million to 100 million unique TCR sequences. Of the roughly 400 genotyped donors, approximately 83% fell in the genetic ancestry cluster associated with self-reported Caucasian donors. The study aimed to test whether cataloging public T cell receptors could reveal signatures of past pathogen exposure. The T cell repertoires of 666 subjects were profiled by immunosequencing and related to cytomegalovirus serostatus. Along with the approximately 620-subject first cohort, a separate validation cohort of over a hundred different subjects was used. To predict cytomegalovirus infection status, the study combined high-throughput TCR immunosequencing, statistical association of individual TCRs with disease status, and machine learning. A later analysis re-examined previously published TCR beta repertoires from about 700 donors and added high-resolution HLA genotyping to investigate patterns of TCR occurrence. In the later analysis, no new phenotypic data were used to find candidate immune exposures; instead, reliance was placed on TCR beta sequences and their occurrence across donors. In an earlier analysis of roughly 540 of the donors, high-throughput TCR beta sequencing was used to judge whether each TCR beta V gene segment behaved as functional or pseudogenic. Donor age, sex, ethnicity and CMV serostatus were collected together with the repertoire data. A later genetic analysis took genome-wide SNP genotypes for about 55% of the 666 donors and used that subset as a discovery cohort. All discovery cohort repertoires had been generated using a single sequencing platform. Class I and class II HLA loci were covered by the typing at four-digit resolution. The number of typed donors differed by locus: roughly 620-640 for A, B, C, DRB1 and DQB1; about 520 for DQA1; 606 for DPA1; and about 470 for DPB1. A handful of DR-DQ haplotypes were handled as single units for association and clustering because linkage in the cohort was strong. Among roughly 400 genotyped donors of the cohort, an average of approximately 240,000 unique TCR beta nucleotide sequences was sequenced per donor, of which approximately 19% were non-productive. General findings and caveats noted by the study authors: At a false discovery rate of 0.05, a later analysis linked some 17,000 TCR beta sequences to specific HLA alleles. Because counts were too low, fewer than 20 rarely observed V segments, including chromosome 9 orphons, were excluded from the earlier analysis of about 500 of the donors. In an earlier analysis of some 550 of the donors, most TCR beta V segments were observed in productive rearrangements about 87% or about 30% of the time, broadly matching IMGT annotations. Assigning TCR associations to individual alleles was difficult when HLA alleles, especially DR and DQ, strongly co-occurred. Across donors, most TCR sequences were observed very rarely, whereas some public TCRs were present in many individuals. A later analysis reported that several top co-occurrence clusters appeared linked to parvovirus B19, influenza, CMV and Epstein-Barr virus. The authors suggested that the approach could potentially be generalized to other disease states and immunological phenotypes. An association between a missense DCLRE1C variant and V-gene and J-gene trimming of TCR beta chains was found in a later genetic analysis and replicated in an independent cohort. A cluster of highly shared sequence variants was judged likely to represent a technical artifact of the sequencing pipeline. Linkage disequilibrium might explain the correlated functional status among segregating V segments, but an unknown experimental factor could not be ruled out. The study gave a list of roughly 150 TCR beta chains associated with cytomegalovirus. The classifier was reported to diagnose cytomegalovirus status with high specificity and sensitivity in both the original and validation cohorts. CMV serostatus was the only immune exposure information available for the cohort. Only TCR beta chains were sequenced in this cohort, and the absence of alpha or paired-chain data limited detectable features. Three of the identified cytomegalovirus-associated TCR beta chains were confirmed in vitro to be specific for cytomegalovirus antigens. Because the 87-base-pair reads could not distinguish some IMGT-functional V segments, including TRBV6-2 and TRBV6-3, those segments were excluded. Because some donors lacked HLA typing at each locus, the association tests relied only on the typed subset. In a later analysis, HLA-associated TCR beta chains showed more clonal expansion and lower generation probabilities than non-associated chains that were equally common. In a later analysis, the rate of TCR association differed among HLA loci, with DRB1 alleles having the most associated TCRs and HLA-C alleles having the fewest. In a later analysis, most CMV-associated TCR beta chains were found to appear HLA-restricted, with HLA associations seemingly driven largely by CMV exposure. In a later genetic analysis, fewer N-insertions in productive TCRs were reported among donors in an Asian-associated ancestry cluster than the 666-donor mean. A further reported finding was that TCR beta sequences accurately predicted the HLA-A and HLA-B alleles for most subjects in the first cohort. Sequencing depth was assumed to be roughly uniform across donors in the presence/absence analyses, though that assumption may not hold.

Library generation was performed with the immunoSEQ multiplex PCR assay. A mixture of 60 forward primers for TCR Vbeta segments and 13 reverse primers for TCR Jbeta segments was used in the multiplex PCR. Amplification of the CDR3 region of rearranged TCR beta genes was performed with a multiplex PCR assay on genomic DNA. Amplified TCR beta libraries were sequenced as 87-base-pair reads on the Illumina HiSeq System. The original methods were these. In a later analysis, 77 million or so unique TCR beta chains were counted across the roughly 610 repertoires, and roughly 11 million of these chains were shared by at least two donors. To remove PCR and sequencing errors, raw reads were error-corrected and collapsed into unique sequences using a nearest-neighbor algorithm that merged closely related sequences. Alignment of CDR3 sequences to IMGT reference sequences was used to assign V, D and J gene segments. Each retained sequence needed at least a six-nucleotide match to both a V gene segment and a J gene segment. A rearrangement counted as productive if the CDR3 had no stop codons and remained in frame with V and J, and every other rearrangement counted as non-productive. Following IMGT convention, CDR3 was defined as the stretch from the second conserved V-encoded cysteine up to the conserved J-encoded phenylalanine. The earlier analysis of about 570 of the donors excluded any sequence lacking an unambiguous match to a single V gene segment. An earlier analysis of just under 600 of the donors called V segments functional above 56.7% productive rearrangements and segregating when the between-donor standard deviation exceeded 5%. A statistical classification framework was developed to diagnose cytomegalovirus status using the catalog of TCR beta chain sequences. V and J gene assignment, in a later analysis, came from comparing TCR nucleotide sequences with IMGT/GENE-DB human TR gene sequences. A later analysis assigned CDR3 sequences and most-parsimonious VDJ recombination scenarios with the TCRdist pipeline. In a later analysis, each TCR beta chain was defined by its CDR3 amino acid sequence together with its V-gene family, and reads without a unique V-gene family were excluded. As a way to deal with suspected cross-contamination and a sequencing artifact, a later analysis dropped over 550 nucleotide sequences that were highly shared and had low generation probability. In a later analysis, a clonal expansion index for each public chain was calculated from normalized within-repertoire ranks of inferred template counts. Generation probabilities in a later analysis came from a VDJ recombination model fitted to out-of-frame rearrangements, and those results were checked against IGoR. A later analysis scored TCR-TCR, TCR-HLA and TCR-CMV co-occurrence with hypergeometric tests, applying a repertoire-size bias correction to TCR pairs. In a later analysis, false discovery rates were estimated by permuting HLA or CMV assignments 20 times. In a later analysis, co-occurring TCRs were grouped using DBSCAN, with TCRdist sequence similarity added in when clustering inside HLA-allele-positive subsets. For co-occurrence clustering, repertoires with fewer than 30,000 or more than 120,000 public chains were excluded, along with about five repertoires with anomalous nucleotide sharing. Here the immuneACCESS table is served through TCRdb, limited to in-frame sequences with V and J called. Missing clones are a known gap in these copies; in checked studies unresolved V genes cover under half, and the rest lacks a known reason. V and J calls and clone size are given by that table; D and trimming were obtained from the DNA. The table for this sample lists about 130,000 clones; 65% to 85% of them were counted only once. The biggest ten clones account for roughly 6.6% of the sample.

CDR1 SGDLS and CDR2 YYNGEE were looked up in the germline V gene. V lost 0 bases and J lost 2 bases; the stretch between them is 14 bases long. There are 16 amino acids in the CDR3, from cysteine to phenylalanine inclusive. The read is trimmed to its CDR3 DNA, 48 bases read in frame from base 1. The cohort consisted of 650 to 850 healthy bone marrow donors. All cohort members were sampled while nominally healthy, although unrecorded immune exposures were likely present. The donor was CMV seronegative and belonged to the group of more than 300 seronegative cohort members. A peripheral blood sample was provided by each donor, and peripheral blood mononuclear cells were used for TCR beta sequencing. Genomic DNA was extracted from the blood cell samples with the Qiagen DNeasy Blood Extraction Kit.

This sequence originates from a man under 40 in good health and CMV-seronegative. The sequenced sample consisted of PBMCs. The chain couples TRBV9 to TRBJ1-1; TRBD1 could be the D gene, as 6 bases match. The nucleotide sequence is TGTGCCAGCAGCGTAGCTATCACAGGGATAAACACTGAAGCTTTCTTT. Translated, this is CASSVAITGINTEAFF.